The present TCR beta chain was sequenced within a study of T cell changes during pregnancy in multiple sclerosis. The V end lost 1 base, the J end lost 2 bases, and 10 bases lay between the germline ends. The CDR3 has 15 residues. Germline CDR1 MGHRA, CDR2 YSYEKL. TCRdb's copy holds only in-frame clones and misses some; the assay was immunoSEQ multiplex PCR. Among about 67,000 clones listed, about 90% were seen once. This receptor was obtained from a female donor in good health, enrolled as a control in a pregnancy study. The V call is TRBV4-1, the J call TRBJ2-3, with D possibly being TRBD2 (6 bases). This specimen was peripheral blood, taken in the second trimester of pregnancy. CDR3 DNA sequence: TGCGCCAGCAGCCAAGGCGGAGGGGACACAGATACGCAGTATTTT. This sequence encodes CASSQGGGDTDTQYF.